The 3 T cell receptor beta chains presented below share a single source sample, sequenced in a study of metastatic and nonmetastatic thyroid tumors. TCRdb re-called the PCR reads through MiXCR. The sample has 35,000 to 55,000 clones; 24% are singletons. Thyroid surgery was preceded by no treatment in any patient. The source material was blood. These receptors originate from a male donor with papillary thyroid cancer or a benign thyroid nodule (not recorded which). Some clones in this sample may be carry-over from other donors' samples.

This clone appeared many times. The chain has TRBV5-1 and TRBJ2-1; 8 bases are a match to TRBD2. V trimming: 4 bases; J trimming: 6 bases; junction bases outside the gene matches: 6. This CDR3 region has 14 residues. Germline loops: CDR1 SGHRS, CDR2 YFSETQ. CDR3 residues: CASSPTGGVNEQFF. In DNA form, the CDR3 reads TGCGCCAGCAGCCCGACGGGGGGGGTCAATGAGCAGTTCTTC. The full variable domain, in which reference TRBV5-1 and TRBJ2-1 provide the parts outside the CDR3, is KAGVTQTPRYLIKTRGQQVTLSCSPISGHRSVSWYQQTPGQGLQFLFEYFSETQRNKGNFPGRFSGRQFSNSRSEMNVSTLELGDSALYLCASSPTGGVNEQFFGPGTRLTVL.

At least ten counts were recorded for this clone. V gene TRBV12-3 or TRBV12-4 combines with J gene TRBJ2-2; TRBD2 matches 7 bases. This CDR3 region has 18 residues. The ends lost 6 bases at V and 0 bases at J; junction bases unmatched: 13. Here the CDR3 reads CASRDPPRLAANTGELFF. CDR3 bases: TGTGCCAGCAGAGACCCGCCCAGACTAGCAGCGAACACCGGGGAGCTGTTTTTT.

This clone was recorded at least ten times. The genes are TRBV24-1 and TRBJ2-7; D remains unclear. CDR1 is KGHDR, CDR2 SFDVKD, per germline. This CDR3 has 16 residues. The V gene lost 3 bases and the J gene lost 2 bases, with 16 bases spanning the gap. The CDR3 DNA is TGTGCCACCAGTGATACAGCTTCGACAAGCCCCTACGAGCAGTACTTC. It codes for CATSDTASTSPYEQYF.